The clone carrying this TCR beta chain was seen ten or more times. Each CDR3 protein is one row after TCRdb ran MiXCR on the 5' RACE reads. The sample carries about 20,000 distinct CDR3 sequences, about 15% recorded once. These data come from a study of neurological immune-mediated disorders. Unmatched junction bases numbered 4, after V lost 1 base and J lost 5 bases. In germline, CDR1 is MNHNS, CDR2 SASEGT. This CDR3 region has 15 residues. The V call is TRBV6-1, the J call TRBJ2-7; 11 positions agree with TRBD1. This sequence originates from a female donor with HTLV-1-associated myelopathy (HAM/TSP). The sequenced sample consisted of PBMCs. In nucleotides, the CDR3 is TGTGCCAGCAGTGAAGGGACAGGGGGCCACCACGAGCAGTACTTC. Residues: CASSEGTGGHHEQYF.